These 9 T cell receptor beta chains were all obtained from the same sample, sequenced in a study of CD8+ T cells in alopecia areata (dated by TCRdb to between 2017 and 2018). Interpreted using the paper, the time point label stands for: baseline before oral tofacitinib. The library relied on the immunoSEQ multiplex PCR assay. For TCR sequencing, RNA was extracted from every sample and reverse transcribed into cDNA to serve as template. Here the immuneACCESS table is served through TCRdb, limited to in-frame sequences with V and J called. Missing clones are a known gap in these copies; in checked studies unresolved V genes cover under half, and the rest lacks a known reason. This sample gives over 150,000 clones in total; roughly 59% of them show up just once. The ten largest clones capture more than 1.5% of the sample. The sample here was CD4+ T cells sorted from blood, taken at week 0. The source of these receptors is a human donor with alopecia areata.

V usage is TRBV29-1 and J usage is TRBJ2-7; D possibly matches TRBD1 or TRBD2 (5 bases each). The CDR3 consists of 14 residues. Germline V gives CDR1 SQVTM, CDR2 ANQGSEA. The V end was cut by 4 bases, the J end by 3 bases, with 16 bases between. The CDR3 sequence: CSVVDDRGLYEQYF. The CDR3 DNA follows: TGCAGCGTTGTGGATGACAGAGGACTCTACGAGCAGTACTTC.

This clone was detected only a few times. The genes are TRBV4-3 and TRBJ2-7; maybe TRBD2 (7 bases). Germline assignment: CDR1 LGHNA and CDR2 YSLEER. Trimming left V 0 bases short and J 2 bases short, with 11 bases between. The CDR3 runs 15 residues. CDR3 nucleotides: TGCGCCAGCAGCCAAGATTGGGGGGGCACCTACGAGCAGTACTTC. It is translated as CASSQDWGGTYEQYF.

This clone was detected only a few times. The chain joins TRBV5-6 to TRBJ1-5; unclear D gene. The CDR3 is 19 residues long. V shed 1 base and J shed 0 bases, with 20 bases lying between them. From germline, CDR1 is SGHDT and CDR2 YYEEEE. CDR3 region: CASSLSPRTAGNSNQPQHF. Here the CDR3 DNA reads TGTGCCAGCAGCTTGAGCCCACGGACGGCCGGGAATAGCAATCAGCCCCAGCATTTT.

The genes are TRBV9 and TRBJ2-3, with D tentatively TRBD1 (5 bases). The germline V gene has CDR1 SGDLS and CDR2 YYNGEE. This CDR3 has 14 residues. The V and J ends lost 0 bases and 2 bases respectively, with 7 bases between them. DNA for the CDR3: TGTGCCAGCAGCGTAGCAGGGTTCACAGATACGCAGTATTTT. Translated: CASSVAGFTDTQYF.

This clone was observed a handful of times. J is TRBJ2-5 and V is TRBV4-3; D gene uncertain. Trimming removed 0 bases at V and 2 bases at J, with 10 bases between. This CDR3 has 15 amino acids. The V gene's germline CDR1 is LGHNA and CDR2 YSLEER. CDR3 amino acids: CASSQESRLQETQYF. CDR3 in DNA: TGCGCCAGCAGCCAAGAATCTCGGCTTCAAGAGACCCAGTACTTC.

This sequence joins TRBV29-1 and TRBJ2-4; D not certain. The CDR3 spans 13 residues. Germline CDR1 reads SQVTM; CDR2 reads ANQGSEA. V gave up 6 bases and J gave up 3 bases, with 12 bases separating them. The chain's CDR3 is CSVTVPYKNIQYF. DNA of the CDR3: TGCAGCGTAACGGTCCCCTACAAAAACATTCAGTACTTC.

The chain links TRBV2 to TRBJ2-1; tentatively, D is TRBD2 (6 bases). Germline CDR1 is SNHLY and CDR2 is FYNNEI. Trimming shortened V by 6 bases and J by 4 bases, and 10 bases separated the two germline ends. The CDR3 consists of 13 residues. Here the CDR3 DNA reads TGTGCCAGCAGGATAGGAGGGTACAATGAGCAGTTCTTC. Its protein is CASRIGGYNEQFF.

This chain connects TRBV13 to TRBJ2-7, with D hard to call. V was pared by 5 bases and J by 0 bases, with 11 bases between. Germline-derived CDR1 and CDR2 are PRHDT and FYEKMQ (reference sequence). The CDR3 extends over 14 amino acids. The CDR3 here is CASSLTQASYEQYF. The DNA for the CDR3 is TGTGCCAGCAGCCTTACCCAAGCCTCCTACGAGCAGTACTTC. Variable domain in full (rest from reference TRBV13 and TRBJ2-7): AAGVIQSPRHLIKEKRETATLKCYPIPRHDTVYWYQQGPGQDPQFLISFYEKMQSDKGSIPDRFSAQQFSDYHSELNMSSLELGDSALYFCASSLTQASYEQYFGPGTRLTVT.

This rearrangement joins TRBV27 to TRBJ1-1, with no clear D. CDR1 is MNHEY, CDR2 SMNVEV, per germline (reference sequence). The CDR3 has 13 residues. V was trimmed by 1 base and J by 4 bases, leaving 7 bases between them. The CDR3 DNA reads as TGTGCCAGCAGTTTATATTTCGGCACTGAAGCTTTCTTT. This sequence encodes CASSLYFGTEAFF.